A selection of T cell receptor beta chains follows, all from one sample in a study of T-cell reconstitution after alpha-beta-depleted transplantation in children. TCRdb reprocessed the PCR reads via MiXCR and lists one record per CDR3 protein. The table shows nearly 200,000 distinct CDR3 sequences, with roughly 6.3% occurring only once. Material: PBMCs, obtained before TCRalphabeta/CD19-depleted stem cell transplant. The receptors stem from a girl less than two years old with combined immunodeficiency, due to receive a stem cell transplant. Both conserved end residues are part of each CDR3. The D gene is left open where the match is weak. For some rows the clone size is stated as once, few or many, or as a class when expanded; others skip it.

clone_size j_call v_call d_call cdr3_aa cdr3_nt
many TRBJ2-7 TRBV28 . CAVESSYEQYF TGTGCGGTGGAGAGCTCCTACGAGCAGTACTTC
many TRBJ2-1 TRBV12-3/TRBV12-4 TRBD1 CASSPGQTSYNEQFF TGTGCCAGCAGCCCGGGACAGACATCCTACAATGAGCAGTTCTTC
many TRBJ1-2 TRBV9 . CASSLPQGGYTF TGTGCCAGCAGCCTCCCGCAGGGGGGCTACACCTTC
. TRBJ2-7 TRBV5-5 TRBD1 CASSLDVGTGSYEQYF TGTGCCAGCAGCTTGGACGTCGGGACAGGTTCCTACGAGCAGTACTTC
many TRBJ1-2 TRBV5-1 TRBD1 CASSLGFATGEGGYTF TGCGCCAGCAGCTTGGGATTCGCGACAGGGGAAGGCGGCTACACCTTC
many TRBJ1-2 TRBV12-3/TRBV12-4 TRBD1 CASIRDRVAGYTF TGTGCCAGCATTCGAGACAGGGTCGCTGGCTACACCTTC
. TRBJ2-7 TRBV5-6 . CASSLSPGTTASYEQYF TGTGCCAGCAGCTTGAGTCCCGGGACCACCGCCTCCTACGAGCAGTACTTC
many TRBJ2-2 TRBV4-1 . CASSQDPLTGELFF TGCGCCAGCAGCCAAGATCCATTGACCGGGGAGCTGTTTTTT
many TRBJ1-4 TRBV5-1 . CASSLDASEKLFF TGCGCCAGCAGCTTGGATGCTTCCGAAAAACTGTTTTTT
many TRBJ1-1 TRBV20-1 . CSARDYNGVENTEAFF TGCAGTGCTAGAGATTATAATGGGGTAGAGAACACTGAAGCTTTCTTT
few TRBJ2-2 TRBV6-2/TRBV6-3 . CASSYLAAYNTGELFF TGTGCCAGCAGTTACTTGGCCGCCTACAACACCGGGGAGCTGTTTTTT
many TRBJ2-2 TRBV29-1 . CSVEALLLGSGTGELFF TGCAGCGTTGAAGCCCTCCTACTAGGAAGCGGCACCGGGGAGCTGTTTTTT
few TRBJ1-2 TRBV12-3/TRBV12-4 . CASSFFVPGGDGYTF TGTGCCAGCAGTTTTTTCGTCCCCGGGGGGGATGGCTACACCTTC
many TRBJ1-4 TRBV27 . CASSLTPGREKLFF TGTGCCAGCAGTTTGACCCCAGGGCGCGAAAAACTGTTTTTT
many TRBJ2-5 TRBV6-1 TRBD2 CASSQTSGIKETQYF TGTGCCAGCAGTCAAACTAGCGGAATCAAAGAGACCCAGTACTTC
many TRBJ2-5 TRBV7-3 TRBD2 CASSFLASGGKETQYF TGTGCCAGCAGCTTTCTGGCCAGCGGGGGTAAAGAGACCCAGTACTTC
many TRBJ2-1 TRBV7-3 TRBD2 CASSPWTSGERYNEQFF TGTGCCAGCAGCCCATGGACTAGCGGGGAACGGTACAATGAGCAGTTCTTC
many TRBJ1-3 TRBV6-5 . CASIKGNTIYF TGTGCCAGCATAAAGGGAAACACCATATATTTT
many TRBJ2-1 TRBV7-2 . CASSLAALARYNEQFF TGTGCCAGCAGCTTAGCGGCCCTAGCGAGGTACAATGAGCAGTTCTTC
. TRBJ2-7 TRBV18 . CASSPDGTSYEQYF TGTGCCAGCTCCCCAGACGGGACATCCTACGAGCAGTACTTC
few TRBJ2-6 TRBV2 TRBD1 CASSPGTASSGANVLTF TGTGCCAGCAGTCCCGGGACAGCGAGCTCTGGGGCCAACGTCCTGACTTTC
many TRBJ2-2 TRBV7-2 TRBD1 CASLPGTGENTGELFF TGTGCCAGCCTACCTGGGACAGGGGAGAACACCGGGGAGCTGTTTTTT
many TRBJ1-2 TRBV6-5 TRBD1 CASSYEEDRGWYGYTF TGTGCCAGCAGTTACGAAGAAGACAGGGGATGGTATGGCTACACCTTC
few TRBJ2-3 TRBV28 . CASRWTNTNQDTQYF TGTGCCAGCCGGTGGACAAATACAAACCAAGATACGCAGTATTTT
many TRBJ2-1 TRBV6-2/TRBV6-3 . CASRAWANEQFF TGTGCCAGCAGAGCATGGGCTAATGAGCAGTTCTTC
many TRBJ2-1 TRBV7-9 TRBD2 CASSYPRLAGVNEQFF TGTGCCAGCAGCTATCCTAGACTAGCGGGAGTGAATGAGCAGTTCTTC
few TRBJ2-5 TRBV7-2 TRBD2 CASSLIGGAETQYF TGTGCCAGCAGCTTAATCGGGGGGGCCGAGACCCAGTACTTC
many TRBJ2-7 TRBV4-2 TRBD1 CASTLGFPGTVSYEQYF TGTGCCAGCACCTTGGGCTTCCCCGGGACAGTGTCCTACGAGCAGTACTTC
many TRBJ2-7 TRBV4-1 . CASSQSRDSPYEQYF TGCGCCAGCAGCCAATCCAGAGACAGCCCCTACGAGCAGTACTTC
. TRBJ2-7 TRBV20-1 . CCAREPGQGGYYEQYF TGCTGTGCTAGAGAGCCGGGGCAGGGGGGGTACTACGAGCAGTACTTC
many TRBJ2-3 TRBV6-5 TRBD2 CASSYRTSGGGTDTQYF TGTGCCAGCAGTTACAGGACTAGCGGGGGTGGCACAGATACGCAGTATTTT
. TRBJ2-1 TRBV27 . CASSPGRLGEQFF TGTGCCAGCAGTCCGGGTCGACTAGGTGAGCAGTTCTTC
many TRBJ2-2 TRBV9 . CASSVRGTGELFF TGTGCCAGCAGCGTACGGGGTACCGGGGAGCTGTTTTTT
many TRBJ2-7 TRBV5-1 . CASRVFASYELYF TGCGCCAGCAGAGTATTTGCGTCCTACGAGTTGTACTTC
many TRBJ2-1 TRBV12-3/TRBV12-4 . CASSLSVATLSGEQFF TGTGCCAGCAGTTTAAGCGTAGCGACCCTCTCGGGGGAGCAGTTCTTC
few TRBJ2-5 TRBV21-1 . CASSKTRLAGGYQETQYF TGTGCCAGCAGCAAAACCCGTTTAGCGGGGGGGTACCAAGAGACCCAGTACTTC
many TRBJ2-3 TRBV24-1 TRBD2 CATSDPTTTSGSTDTQYF TGTGCCACCAGTGATCCGACGACTACTAGCGGGAGCACAGATACGCAGTATTTT